These 11 T cell receptor beta chains were sequenced from one sample in a study of control samples from healthy donors and cancer patients (dated by TCRdb to between 2020 and 2021). Receptor amplification or capture employed the immunoSEQ multiplex PCR assay. TCRdb stores this immuneACCESS table with in-frame sequences only. Part of the clones is absent; in the studies checked, under half of the shortfall reflects unresolved V genes, and no reason is known for the rest. The sample includes some 150,000 clones, with under 96% observed a single time. Jointly, the top ten make up approximately 1% of the sample. The sequencing sample was made of blood. The origin of the receptors is a woman aged 30 to 39 in good health.

The V gene is TRBV10-2, the J gene TRBJ2-4, with unresolved D. Germline V gene lookup returns CDR1 WSHSY and CDR2 SAAADI. V was clipped by 6 bases and J by 5 bases, with 8 bases between them. CDR3 length: 12 residues. The CDR3: CASRRSQNIQYF. The CDR3 coding sequence is TGCGCCAGCAGGAGGTCGCAAAACATTCAGTACTTC.

V and J are TRBV15 and TRBJ1-2; D is undetermined. This CDR3 is built from 13 residues. Looked up from germline, CDR1 is LNHNV and CDR2 is YYDKDF (reference sequence). V was shortened by 1 base and J by 6 bases, with 9 bases between the two germline ends. The CDR3 bases are TGTGCCACCAGCAGAGGCCAGAGGGATGGCTACACCTTC. Translated: CATSRGQRDGYTF.

This clone was observed once. This chain uses TRBV11-2 with TRBJ1-6, with TRBD1 as a possible D gene (6 bases). CDR3 length: 16 residues. V was shortened by 0 bases and J by 7 bases, with 13 bases between the two germline ends. Looked up from germline, CDR1 is SGHAT and CDR2 is FQNNGV. CDR3 protein: CASSLENRAWNSPLHF. CDR3 coding DNA: TGTGCCAGCAGCTTAGAGAACAGGGCTTGGAATTCACCCCTCCACTTT. Supplemented by reference TRBV11-2 and TRBJ1-6, the full variable domain reads EAGVAQSPRYKIIEKRQSVAFWCNPISGHATLYWYQQILGQGPKLLIQFQNNGVVDDSQLPKDRFSAERLKGVDSTLKIQPAKLEDSAVYLCASSLENRAWNSPLHFGNGTRLTVT.

The chain uses TRBV5-1 and TRBJ2-2; D gene uncertain. Germline V CDR1 and CDR2: SGHRS, YFSETQ. Trimming left V 2 bases short and J 4 bases short, with 9 bases between. The CDR3 sequence is 14 residues long. CDR3 sequence: CASSFRVSTGELFF. The CDR3 DNA sequence: TGCGCCAGCAGCTTCCGGGTTTCCACCGGGGAGCTGTTTTTT.

The J gene is TRBJ2-7, the V gene TRBV7-8; TRBD2 agrees at 8 bases. Germline CDR1 is SGHVS and CDR2 is FQNEAQ. The CDR3 loop spans 16 amino acids. V was pared by 5 bases and J by 2 bases, with 11 bases of the junction left unmatched. The CDR3 protein is CASSPTGGGSAYEQYF. In DNA form, the CDR3 reads TGTGCCAGCAGCCCCACCGGGGGGGGGAGCGCCTACGAGCAGTACTTC.

The chain joins TRBV9 to TRBJ2-5, with TRBD2 matching 8 bases. This CDR3 comprises 16 residues. J gave up 5 bases and V 3 bases, and 12 bases lay outside the gene matches. From germline, CDR1 is SGDLS and CDR2 YYNGEE. CDR3 sequence: CASSAPGLGTRETQYF. In nucleotides, the CDR3 is TGTGCCAGCAGCGCCCCGGGACTAGGCACGCGGGAGACCCAGTACTTC.

The rearrangement links TRBV19 to TRBJ1-1, with 9 bases that match TRBD1. CDR1 and CDR2 from the germline V gene are LNHDA and SQIVND (reference sequence). This CDR3 region has 16 residues. V gave up 4 bases and J gave up 0 bases; unmatched junction bases: 6. The CDR3: CASSRHGQGLNTEAFF. In DNA form, the CDR3 reads TGTGCCAGTAGTAGACATGGACAGGGGTTGAACACTGAAGCTTTCTTT.

The chain uses TRBV5-1 and TRBJ2-1, with 12 bases fitting TRBD2. V trimming: 3 bases; J trimming: 6 bases; junction bases outside the gene matches: 4. Germline assignment: CDR1 SGHRS and CDR2 YFSETQ. The CDR3 is 15 residues long. The DNA for the CDR3 is TGCGCCAGCAGCTCCGGACTAGCGGGGTTCAATGAGCAGTTCTTC. Its protein product is CASSSGLAGFNEQFF.

The V call is TRBV3-1 (or the pseudogene TRBV3-2), the J call TRBJ2-5; D remains unclear. The V and J ends lost 1 base and 2 bases respectively, with 14 bases between them. Germline CDR1 LGHDT, CDR2 YNNKEL (reference sequence). CDR3 length: 16 amino acids. The CDR3 DNA follows: TGTGCCAGCAGCCAAGTGTCACTCATCACTCAAGAGACCCAGTACTTC. Amino acid sequence: CASSQVSLITQETQYF.

The rearrangement links TRBV28 to TRBJ2-7; maybe TRBD2 (6 bases). V was cut by 1 base and J by 2 bases, with 12 bases left in between. Germline lookup yields CDR1 MDHEN and CDR2 SYDVKM. The CDR3 extends over 15 amino acids. In DNA, the CDR3 is TGTGCCAGCAGTTTATACGGGGGACCACCCTACGAGCAGTACTTC. Its protein product is CASSLYGGPPYEQYF.

V is TRBV6-5 and J is TRBJ2-7; TRBD1 agrees at 8 bases. The CDR3 totals 16 residues. The V segment lost 2 bases and the J segment 7 bases; nucleotides outside the gene matches: 13. Per the germline V gene, CDR1 is MNHEY and CDR2 is SVGAGI. The CDR3 here is CASSYPAGGGFGEQYF. The CDR3 coding sequence is TGTGCCAGCAGTTACCCGGCAGGGGGCGGATTTGGGGAGCAGTACTTC.